This T cell receptor (beta chain) was identified in a study of T cell responses to AZD1222 COVID-19 vaccine. Study-wide results and limits: Females made up more of the donors, who were largely white British, and clonal diversity may have come out too low.

This clone came up once. Its target is unknown. CDR1 is SGHTS and CDR2 is YDEGEE in the germline V gene. V lost 3 bases to trimming and J lost 5 bases; unmatched junction nucleotides: 6. This CDR3 is 14 amino acids long. Assay used: immunoSEQ multiplex PCR; TCRdb lists only in-frame clones, some missing. The table has about 15,000 clones, about 85% seen once. This TCR derives from an adult who received the AZD1222 COVID-19 vaccine. This rearrangement joins TRBV5-8 to TRBJ2-5, with 8 nucleotides matching TRBD2. This specimen consisted of peripheral blood, obtained 28 days after the second AZD1222 dose. The CDR3 DNA is TGTGCCAGCAGCTCTTTAGCGGGATGGGAGACCCAGTACTTC. Translated, it gives CASSSLAGWETQYF.